This record concerns one TCR beta chain sequence. The data were produced by immunoSEQ multiplex PCR, yet TCRdb's version contains in-frame clones alone and is incomplete. The sample holds 1.4 million to 1.5 million clones, roughly 96% seen once. Looked up from germline, CDR1 is KGHSH and CDR2 is LQKENI. This CDR3 is 15 amino acids long. V shed 3 bases and J 8 bases; nucleotides not matched to a gene: 9. These data are taken from a study of shared clonotypes between healthy human individuals. The clonotype originates from a man in his thirties or forties in good health. The V gene is TRBV18, the J gene TRBJ1-5; TRBD1 matches 8 bases. The sample consisted of naive CD4+ T cells sorted from blood. Subset defined: CD45RA+ positively selected. CDR3: CASSPPDRDMEPQHF. The DNA of the CDR3 is TGTGCCAGCTCACCTCCGGACAGGGATATGGAGCCCCAGCATTTT.